This T cell receptor (beta chain) was observed in a study of T cell repertoires in cytomegalovirus infection. Looking at the study overall: Matching HLA type, along with CMV infection, was indicated by public TCR beta signatures. Study-wide points: CMV carriers with the relevant HLA were identified by cumulative public TCR beta family frequency.

This clonotype was seen more than once but under ten times. Its cognate antigen is unknown. TCRdb used MiXCR to reprocess the reads, holding one entry per CDR3 protein. This table has around 250,000 distinct CDR3 sequences, approximately 17% appearing once. This TCR came from a human donor in good health (CMV status not recorded). Some clones in this sample may be carry-over from other donors' samples. The sample comprised CD8+ T cells from PBMCs.

The CDR3 spells CASSVWTGSSYEQYF. CDR3 DNA sequence: TGCGCCAGCAGCGTGTGGACAGGGAGTTCCTACGAGCAGTACTTC. This chain uses TRBV5-1 with TRBJ2-7; 8 positions match TRBD1. The CDR3 length is 15 residues. Per germline, CDR1 SGHRS and CDR2 YFSETQ. J gave up 1 base and V 4 bases, and 7 bases lay outside the gene matches.